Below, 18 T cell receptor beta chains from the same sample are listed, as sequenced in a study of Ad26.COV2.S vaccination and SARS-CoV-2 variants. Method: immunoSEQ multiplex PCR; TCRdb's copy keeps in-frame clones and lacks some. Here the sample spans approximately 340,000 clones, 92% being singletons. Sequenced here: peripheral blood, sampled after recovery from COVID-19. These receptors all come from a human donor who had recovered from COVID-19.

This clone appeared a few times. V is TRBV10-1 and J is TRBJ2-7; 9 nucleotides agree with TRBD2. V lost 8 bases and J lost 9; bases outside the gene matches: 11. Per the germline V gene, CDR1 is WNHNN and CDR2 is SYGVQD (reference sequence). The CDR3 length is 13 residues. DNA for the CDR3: TGCGCCAGCGCTAGCGGGGACGGGTCGTTGCAGTACTTC. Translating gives CASASGDGSLQYF.

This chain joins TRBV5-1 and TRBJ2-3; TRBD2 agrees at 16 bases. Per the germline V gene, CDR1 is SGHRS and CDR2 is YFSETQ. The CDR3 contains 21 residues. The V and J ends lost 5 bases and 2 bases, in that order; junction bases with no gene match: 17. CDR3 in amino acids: CASSFPGLAGGRRSATDTQYF. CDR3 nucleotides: TGCGCCAGCAGTTTTCCGGGACTAGCGGGGGGGCGAAGGTCCGCCACAGATACGCAGTATTTT.

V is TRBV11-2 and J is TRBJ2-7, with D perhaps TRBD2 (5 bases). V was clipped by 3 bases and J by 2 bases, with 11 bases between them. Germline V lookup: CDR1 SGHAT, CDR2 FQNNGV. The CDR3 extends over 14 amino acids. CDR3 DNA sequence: TGTGCCAGCAGCTTCAGCGGTCACCCCTACGAGCAGTACTTC. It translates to CASSFSGHPYEQYF. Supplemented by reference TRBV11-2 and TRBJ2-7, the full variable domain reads EAGVAQSPRYKIIEKRQSVAFWCNPISGHATLYWYQQILGQGPKLLIQFQNNGVVDDSQLPKDRFSAERLKGVDSTLKIQPAKLEDSAVYLCASSFSGHPYEQYFGPGTRLTVT.

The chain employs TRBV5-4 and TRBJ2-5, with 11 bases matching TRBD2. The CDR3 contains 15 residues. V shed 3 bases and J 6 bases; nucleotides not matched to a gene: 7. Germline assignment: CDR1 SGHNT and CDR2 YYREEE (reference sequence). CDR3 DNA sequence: TGTGCCAGCAGCTGGTATAGCGGGGGGGCGCAGACCCAGTACTTC. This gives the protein CASSWYSGGAQTQYF.

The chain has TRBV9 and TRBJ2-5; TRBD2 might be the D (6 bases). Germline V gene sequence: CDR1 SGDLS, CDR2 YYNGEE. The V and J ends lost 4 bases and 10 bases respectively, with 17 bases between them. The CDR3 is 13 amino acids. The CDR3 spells CASSRDSPWDQYF. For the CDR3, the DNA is TGTGCCAGCAGCCGGGACTCCCCATGGGACCAGTACTTC.

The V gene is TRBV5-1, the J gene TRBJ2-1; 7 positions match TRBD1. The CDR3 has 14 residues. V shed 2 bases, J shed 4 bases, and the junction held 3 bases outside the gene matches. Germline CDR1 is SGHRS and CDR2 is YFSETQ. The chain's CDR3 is CASSFWDSYNEQFF. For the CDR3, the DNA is TGCGCCAGCAGCTTCTGGGACAGTTACAATGAGCAGTTCTTC.

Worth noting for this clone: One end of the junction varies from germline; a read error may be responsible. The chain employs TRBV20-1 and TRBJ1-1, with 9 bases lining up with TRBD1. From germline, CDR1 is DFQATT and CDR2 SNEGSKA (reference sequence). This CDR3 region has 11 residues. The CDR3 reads CSAGAGQGTSF. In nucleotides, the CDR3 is TGCAGTGCTGGGGCGGGACAGGGTACCTCATTT.

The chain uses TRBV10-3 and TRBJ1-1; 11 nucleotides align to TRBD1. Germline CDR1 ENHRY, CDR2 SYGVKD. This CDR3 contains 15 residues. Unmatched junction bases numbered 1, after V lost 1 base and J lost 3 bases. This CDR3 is CAISEWGQGDTEAFF. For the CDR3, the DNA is TGTGCCATCAGTGAGTGGGGACAGGGGGACACTGAAGCTTTCTTT.

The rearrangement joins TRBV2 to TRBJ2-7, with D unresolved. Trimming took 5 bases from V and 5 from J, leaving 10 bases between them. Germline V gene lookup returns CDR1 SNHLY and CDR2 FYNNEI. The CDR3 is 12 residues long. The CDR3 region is CASSISFNEQYF. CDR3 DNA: TGTGCCAGCAGTATCAGTTTCAACGAGCAGTACTTC.

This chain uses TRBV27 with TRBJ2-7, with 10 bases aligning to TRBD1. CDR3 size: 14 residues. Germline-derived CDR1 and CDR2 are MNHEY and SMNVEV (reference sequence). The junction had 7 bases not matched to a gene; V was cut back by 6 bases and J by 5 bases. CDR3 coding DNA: TGTGCCAGCAGAATCACGGGACAGGGGAACGAGCAGTACTTC. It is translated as CASRITGQGNEQYF.

The CDR3 loop reads CASSGGFRQYGYTF. The CDR3 DNA is TGTGCCAGCAGCGGAGGGTTTCGGCAGTACGGCTACACCTTC. The chain combines TRBV7-2 with TRBJ1-2; D gene unclear. The CDR3 extends over 14 amino acids. V was cut by 5 bases and J by 8 bases, with 18 bases left in between. CDR1 and CDR2 (germline): SGHTA, FQGNSA.

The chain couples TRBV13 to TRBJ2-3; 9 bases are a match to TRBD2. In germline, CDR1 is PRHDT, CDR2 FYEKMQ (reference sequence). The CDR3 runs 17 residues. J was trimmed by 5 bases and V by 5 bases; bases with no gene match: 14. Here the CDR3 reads CASSAPIGEAGGDTQYF. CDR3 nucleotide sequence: TGTGCCAGCAGCGCCCCAATAGGCGAAGCGGGGGGAGATACGCAGTATTTT.

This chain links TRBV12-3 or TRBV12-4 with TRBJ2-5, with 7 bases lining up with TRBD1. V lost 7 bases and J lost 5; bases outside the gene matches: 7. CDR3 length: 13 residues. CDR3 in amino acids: CASNLQGRETQYF. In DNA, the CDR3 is TGTGCCAGCAACTTACAGGGGCGGGAGACCCAGTACTTC.

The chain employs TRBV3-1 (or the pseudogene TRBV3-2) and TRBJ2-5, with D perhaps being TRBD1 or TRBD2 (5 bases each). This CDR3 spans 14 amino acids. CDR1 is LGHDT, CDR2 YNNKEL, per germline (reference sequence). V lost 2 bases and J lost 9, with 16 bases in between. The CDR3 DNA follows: TGTGCCAGCAGCCAACCCCCAGGGAAGGAGGCCCAGTACTTC. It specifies CASSQPPGKEAQYF.

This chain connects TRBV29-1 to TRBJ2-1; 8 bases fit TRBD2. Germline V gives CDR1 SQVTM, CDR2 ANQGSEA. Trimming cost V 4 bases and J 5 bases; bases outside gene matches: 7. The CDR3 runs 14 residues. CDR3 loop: CSVAKVAGHNEQFF. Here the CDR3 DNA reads TGCAGCGTTGCGAAGGTAGCGGGGCACAATGAGCAGTTCTTC.

CDR3 sequence (DNA): TGCGCCAGCAGCTTGACCCCCGGGACTCCCTCCTACGAGCAGTACTTC. This sequence encodes CASSLTPGTPSYEQYF. The V and J genes are TRBV5-1 and TRBJ2-7; possible D gene TRBD2, 6 bases. Germline CDR1 SGHRS, CDR2 YFSETQ. The CDR3 runs 16 residues. V gave up 1 base and J gave up 0 bases, with 14 bases separating them.

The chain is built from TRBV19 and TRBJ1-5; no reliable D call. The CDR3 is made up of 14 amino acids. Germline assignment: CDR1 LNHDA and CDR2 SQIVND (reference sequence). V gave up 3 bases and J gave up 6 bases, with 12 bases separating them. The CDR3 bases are TGTGCCAGTAGTATTTGGGGTGGGGTTCAGCCCCAGCATTTT. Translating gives CASSIWGGVQPQHF.

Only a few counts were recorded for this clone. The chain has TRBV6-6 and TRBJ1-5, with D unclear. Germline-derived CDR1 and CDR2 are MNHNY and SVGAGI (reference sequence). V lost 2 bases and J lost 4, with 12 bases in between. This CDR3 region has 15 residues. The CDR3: CASSYSRQSNQPQHF. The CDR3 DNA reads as TGTGCCAGCAGTTACAGTAGGCAGTCTAATCAGCCCCAGCATTTT.